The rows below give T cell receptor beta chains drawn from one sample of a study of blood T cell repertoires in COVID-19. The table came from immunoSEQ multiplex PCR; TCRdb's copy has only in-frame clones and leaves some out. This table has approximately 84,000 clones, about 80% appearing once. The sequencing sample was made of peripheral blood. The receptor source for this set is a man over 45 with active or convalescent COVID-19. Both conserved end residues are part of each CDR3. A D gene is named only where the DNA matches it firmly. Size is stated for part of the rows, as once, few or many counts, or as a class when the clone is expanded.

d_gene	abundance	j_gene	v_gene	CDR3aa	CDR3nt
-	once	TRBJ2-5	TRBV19	CASGGGSQETQYF	TGTGCCAGTGGAGGTGGGTCCCAAGAGACCCAGTACTTC
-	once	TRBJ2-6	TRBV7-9	CATQGVLTF	TGTGCCACCCAGGGGGTCCTGACTTTC
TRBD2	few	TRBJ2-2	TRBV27	CASSRLAAANTGELFF	TGTGCCAGCAGTCGACTAGCGGCAGCGAACACCGGGGAGCTGTTTTTT
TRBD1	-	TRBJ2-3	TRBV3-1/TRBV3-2	CASSQGTGSSTDTQYF	TGTGCCAGCAGCCAAGGGACAGGATCTAGCACAGATACGCAGTATTTT
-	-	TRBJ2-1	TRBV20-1	CSASVRADNEQFF	TGCAGTGCTAGTGTCAGGGCCGACAATGAGCAGTTCTTC
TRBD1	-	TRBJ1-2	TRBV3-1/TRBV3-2	CASSTGGDGYTF	TGTGCCAGCTCTACAGGGGGCGATGGCTACACCTTC
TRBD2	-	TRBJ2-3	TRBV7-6	CASSLGGPSGGAVDTQYF	TGTGCCAGCAGCTTAGGAGGCCCTAGCGGGGGGGCCGTAGATACGCAGTATTTT
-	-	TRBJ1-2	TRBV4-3	CASSQGGGAVYGYTF	TGCGCCAGCAGCCAAGGGGGAGGGGCGGTATATGGCTACACCTTC
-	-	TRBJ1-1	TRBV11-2	CASSNTLNTEAFF	TGTGCCAGCAGCAACACACTGAACACTGAAGCTTTCTTT
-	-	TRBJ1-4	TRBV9	CASSPRQGGKLFF	TGTGCCAGCAGCCCTCGGCAGGGAGGAAAACTGTTTTTT
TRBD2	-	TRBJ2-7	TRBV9	CASSVSSGGGEQYF	TGTGCCAGCAGCGTTTCTAGCGGGGGGGGCGAGCAGTACTTC
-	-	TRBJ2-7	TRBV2	CASIPDRRSSYEQYF	TGTGCCAGCATCCCTGACAGGAGGAGCTCCTACGAGCAGTACTTC
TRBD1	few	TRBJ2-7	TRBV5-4	CASSPTADRGVHEQYF	TGTGCCAGCAGCCCGACCGCTGACAGGGGAGTCCACGAGCAGTACTTC
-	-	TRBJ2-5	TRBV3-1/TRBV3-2	CASSREAGIRPETQYF	TGTGCCAGCAGCCGGGAGGCGGGGATCCGCCCAGAGACCCAGTACTTC
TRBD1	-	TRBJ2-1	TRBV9	CASSVSGGTGVYNEQFF	TGTGCCAGCAGCGTAAGTGGGGGGACAGGGGTCTACAATGAGCAGTTCTTC
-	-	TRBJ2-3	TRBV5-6	CASSFGGDTQYF	TGTGCCAGCAGCTTCGGAGGAGATACGCAGTATTTT
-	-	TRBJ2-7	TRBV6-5	CASVGRGITYEQYF	TGTGCCAGCGTGGGCAGGGGTATAACCTACGAGCAGTACTTC
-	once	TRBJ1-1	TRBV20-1	CSASGGVNTEAFF	TGCAGTGCTAGTGGGGGGGTGAACACTGAAGCTTTCTTT
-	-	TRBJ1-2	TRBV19	CASSPGWGDYGYTF	TGTGCCAGTAGTCCAGGTTGGGGGGACTATGGCTACACCTTC
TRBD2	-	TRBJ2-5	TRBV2	CASSRTSGEGTQYF	TGTGCCAGCAGTCGCACTAGCGGTGAGGGGACCCAGTACTTC
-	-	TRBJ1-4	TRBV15	CATSRGTDFSPLTF	TGTGCCACCAGCAGAGGGACAGATTTCTCTCCCCTGACGTTT
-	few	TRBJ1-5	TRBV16	CASSQKVYGQIPSNQPQHF	TGTGCCAGCAGCCAAAAGGTTTATGGGCAGATCCCCAGCAATCAGCCCCAGCATTTT
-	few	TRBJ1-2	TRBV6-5	CASSGSGRPYGYTF	TGTGCCAGCAGCGGTAGCGGACGGCCCTATGGCTACACCTTC
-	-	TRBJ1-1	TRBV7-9	CASSLTVGKAEAFF	TGTGCCAGCAGCCTGACAGTTGGGAAGGCTGAAGCTTTCTTT
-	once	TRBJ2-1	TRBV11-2	CASSGQVHNEQFF	TGTGCCAGCAGCGGGCAGGTTCACAATGAGCAGTTCTTC
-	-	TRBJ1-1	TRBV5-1	CASSLSQGGSNTEAFF	TGCGCCAGCAGCTTGTCCCAGGGTGGCTCCAACACTGAAGCTTTCTTT
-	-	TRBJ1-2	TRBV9	CASSPTSASGYTF	TGTGCCAGCAGCCCCACGTCCGCCAGTGGCTACACCTTC
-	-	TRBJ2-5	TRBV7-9	CASSFQGPRTEYQETQYF	TGTGCCAGCAGCTTCCAAGGGCCGAGGACAGAGTACCAAGAGACCCAGTACTTC
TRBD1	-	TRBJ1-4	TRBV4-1	CASSQDRDREDEKLFF	TGCGCCAGCAGCCAAGACCGGGACAGGGAGGATGAAAAACTGTTTTTT
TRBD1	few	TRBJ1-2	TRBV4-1	CASSPGQGAYGYTF	TGCGCCAGCAGCCCGGGACAGGGGGCCTATGGCTACACCTTC
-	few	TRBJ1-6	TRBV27	CASSLSATDNSPLHF	TGTGCCAGCAGTTTATCCGCTACGGATAATTCACCCCTCCACTTT
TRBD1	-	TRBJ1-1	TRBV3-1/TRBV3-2	CASSPPGQGANTEAFF	TGTGCCAGCAGCCCGCCGGGACAGGGGGCGAACACTGAAGCTTTCTTT
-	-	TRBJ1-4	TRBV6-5	CASSYSRANEKLFF	TGTGCCAGCAGTTACTCGAGGGCTAATGAAAAACTGTTTTTT
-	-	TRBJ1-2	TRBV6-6	CASRVQVSGGYTF	TGTGCCAGCAGAGTCCAGGTTTCTGGTGGCTACACCTTC
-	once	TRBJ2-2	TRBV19	CASSIQETNTGELFF	TGTGCCAGTAGTATTCAGGAAACGAACACCGGGGAGCTGTTTTTT
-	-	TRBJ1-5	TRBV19	CASSPTAGFSNQPQHF	TGTGCCAGTAGTCCGACGGCGGGTTTTAGCAATCAGCCCCAGCATTTT
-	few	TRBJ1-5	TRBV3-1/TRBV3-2	CASSHLDQPQHF	TGTGCCAGCAGCCACCTCGATCAGCCCCAGCATTTT
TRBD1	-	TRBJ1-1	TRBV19	CASSTSGDRRDTEAFF	TGTGCCAGTAGTACCAGCGGGGACAGGAGAGACACTGAAGCTTTCTTT
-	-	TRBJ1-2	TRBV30	CAWTRQQTKNGYTF	TGTGCCTGGACACGACAGCAAACAAAGAATGGCTACACCTTC
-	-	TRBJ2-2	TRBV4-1	CASSQAIIDRNTGELFF	TGCGCCAGCAGCCAAGCTATCATCGACAGGAACACCGGGGAGCTGTTTTTT
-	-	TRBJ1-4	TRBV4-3	CASSQGQGIEKLFF	TGCGCCAGCAGCCAAGGGCAGGGGATTGAAAAACTGTTTTTT
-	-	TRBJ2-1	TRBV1	CTSRISWVGRDNSDEQFF	TGCACCAGCCGGATCAGTTGGGTTGGACGGGATAATTCGGATGAGCAGTTCTTC
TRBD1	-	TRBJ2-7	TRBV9	CASSVTVGTDGEQYF	TGTGCCAGCAGCGTAACCGTCGGGACAGATGGCGAGCAGTACTTC
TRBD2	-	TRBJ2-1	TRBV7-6	CASSLWSSGGVHEQFF	TGTGCCAGCAGCTTATGGTCTAGCGGGGGTGTCCATGAGCAGTTCTTC